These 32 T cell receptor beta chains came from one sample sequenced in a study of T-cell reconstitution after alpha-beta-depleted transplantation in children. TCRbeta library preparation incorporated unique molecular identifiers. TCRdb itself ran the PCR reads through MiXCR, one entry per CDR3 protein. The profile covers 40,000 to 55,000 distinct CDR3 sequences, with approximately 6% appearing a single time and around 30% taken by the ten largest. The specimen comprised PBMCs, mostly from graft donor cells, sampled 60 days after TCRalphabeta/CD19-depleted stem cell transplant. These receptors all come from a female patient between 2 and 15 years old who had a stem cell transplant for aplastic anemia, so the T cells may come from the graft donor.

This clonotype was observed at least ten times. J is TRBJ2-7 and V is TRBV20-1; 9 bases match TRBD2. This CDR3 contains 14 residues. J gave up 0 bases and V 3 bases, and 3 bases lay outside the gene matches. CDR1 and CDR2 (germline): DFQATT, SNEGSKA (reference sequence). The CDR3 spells CSASPSGASYEQYF. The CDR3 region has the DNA TGCAGTGCTAGCCCTAGCGGGGCCTCCTACGAGCAGTACTTC.

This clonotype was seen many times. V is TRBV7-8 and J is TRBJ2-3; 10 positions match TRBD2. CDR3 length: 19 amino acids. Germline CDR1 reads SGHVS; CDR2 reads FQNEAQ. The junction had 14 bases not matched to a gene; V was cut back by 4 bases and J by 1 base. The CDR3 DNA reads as TGTGCCAGCAGCTCCTTTAGGGGGATTCTAGCGGGAGGCACAGATACGCAGTATTTT. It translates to CASSSFRGILAGGTDTQYF.

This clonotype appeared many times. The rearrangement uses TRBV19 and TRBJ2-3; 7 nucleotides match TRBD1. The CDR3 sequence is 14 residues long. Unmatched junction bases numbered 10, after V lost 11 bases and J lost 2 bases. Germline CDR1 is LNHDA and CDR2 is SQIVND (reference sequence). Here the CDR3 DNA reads TGTGCCTCAAAGGACAGGTCCTCCACAGATACGCAGTATTTT. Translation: CASKDRSSTDTQYF.

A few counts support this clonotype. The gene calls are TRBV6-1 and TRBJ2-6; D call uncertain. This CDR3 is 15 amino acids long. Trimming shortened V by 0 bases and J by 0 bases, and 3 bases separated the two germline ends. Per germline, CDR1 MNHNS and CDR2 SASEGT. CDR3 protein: CASSEASSGANVLTF. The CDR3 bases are TGTGCCAGCAGTGAAGCAAGCTCTGGGGCCAACGTCCTGACTTTC.

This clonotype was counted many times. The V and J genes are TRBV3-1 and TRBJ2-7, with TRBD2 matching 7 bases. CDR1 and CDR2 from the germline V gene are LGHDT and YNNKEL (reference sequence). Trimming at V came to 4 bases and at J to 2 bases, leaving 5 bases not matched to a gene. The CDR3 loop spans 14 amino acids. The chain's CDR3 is CASSPERGPYEQYF. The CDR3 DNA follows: TGTGCCAGCAGCCCTGAGCGGGGTCCCTACGAGCAGTACTTC.

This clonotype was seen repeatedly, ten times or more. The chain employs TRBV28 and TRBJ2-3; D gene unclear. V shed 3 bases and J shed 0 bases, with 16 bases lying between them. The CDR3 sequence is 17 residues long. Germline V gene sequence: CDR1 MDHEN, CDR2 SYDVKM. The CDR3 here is CASSFGFRSGSTDTQYF. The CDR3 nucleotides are TGTGCCAGCAGTTTCGGTTTCCGGAGTGGGAGCACAGATACGCAGTATTTT.

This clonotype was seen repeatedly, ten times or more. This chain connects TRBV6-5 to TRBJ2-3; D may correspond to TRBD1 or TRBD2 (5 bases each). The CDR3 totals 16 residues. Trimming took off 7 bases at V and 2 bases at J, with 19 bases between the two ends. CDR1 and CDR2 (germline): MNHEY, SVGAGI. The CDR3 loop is CASMMGERRATDTQYF. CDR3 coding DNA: TGTGCCAGCATGATGGGGGAGAGGCGCGCCACAGATACGCAGTATTTT.

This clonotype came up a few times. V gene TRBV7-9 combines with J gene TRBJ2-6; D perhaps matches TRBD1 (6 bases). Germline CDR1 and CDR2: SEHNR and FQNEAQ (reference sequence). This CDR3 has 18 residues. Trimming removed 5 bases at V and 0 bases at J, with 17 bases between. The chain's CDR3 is CASSTLTGQSSGANVLTF. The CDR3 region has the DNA TGTGCCAGCAGCACCTTGACAGGACAGAGCTCTGGGGCCAACGTCCTGACTTTC.

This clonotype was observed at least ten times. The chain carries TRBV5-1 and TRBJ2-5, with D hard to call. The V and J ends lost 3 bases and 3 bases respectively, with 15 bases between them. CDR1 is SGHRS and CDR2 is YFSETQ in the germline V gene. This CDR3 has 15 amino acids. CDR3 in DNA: TGCGCCAGCAGCTCAGTCCCGCAGACCGAAGAGACCCAGTACTTC. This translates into CASSSVPQTEETQYF.

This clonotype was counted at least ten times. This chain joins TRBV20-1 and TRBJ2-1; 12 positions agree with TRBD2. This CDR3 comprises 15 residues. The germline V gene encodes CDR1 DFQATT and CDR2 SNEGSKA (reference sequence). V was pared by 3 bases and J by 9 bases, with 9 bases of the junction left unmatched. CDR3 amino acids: CSASFGLAGIAEQFF. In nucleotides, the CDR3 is TGCAGTGCTAGCTTTGGACTAGCGGGAATAGCTGAGCAGTTCTTC.

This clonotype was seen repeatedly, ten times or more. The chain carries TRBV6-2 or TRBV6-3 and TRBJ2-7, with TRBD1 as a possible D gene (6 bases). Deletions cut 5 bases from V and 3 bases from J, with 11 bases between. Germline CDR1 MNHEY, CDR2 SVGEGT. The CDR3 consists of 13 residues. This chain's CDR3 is CASSEDSYYEQYF. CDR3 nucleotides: TGTGCCAGCAGTGAGGACAGTTACTACGAGCAGTACTTC.

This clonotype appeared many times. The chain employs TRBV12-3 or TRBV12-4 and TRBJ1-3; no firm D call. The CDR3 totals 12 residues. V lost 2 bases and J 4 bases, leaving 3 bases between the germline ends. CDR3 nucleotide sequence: TGTGCCAGCAGTTTACAGGGAAACACCATATATTTT. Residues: CASSLQGNTIYF.

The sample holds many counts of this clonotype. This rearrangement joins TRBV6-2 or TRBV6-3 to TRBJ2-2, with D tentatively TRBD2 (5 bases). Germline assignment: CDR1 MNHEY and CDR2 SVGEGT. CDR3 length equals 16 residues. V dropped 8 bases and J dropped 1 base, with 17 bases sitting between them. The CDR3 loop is CASHLLEGMNTGELFF. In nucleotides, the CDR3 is TGTGCCAGCCACCTACTCGAGGGAATGAACACCGGGGAGCTGTTTTTT.

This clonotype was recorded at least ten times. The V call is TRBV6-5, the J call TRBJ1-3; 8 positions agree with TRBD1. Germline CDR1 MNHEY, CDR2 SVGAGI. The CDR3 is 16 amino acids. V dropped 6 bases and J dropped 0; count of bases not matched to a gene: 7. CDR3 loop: CASSQGQADSGNTIYF. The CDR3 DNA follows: TGTGCCAGCAGCCAGGGACAGGCCGACTCTGGAAACACCATATATTTT.

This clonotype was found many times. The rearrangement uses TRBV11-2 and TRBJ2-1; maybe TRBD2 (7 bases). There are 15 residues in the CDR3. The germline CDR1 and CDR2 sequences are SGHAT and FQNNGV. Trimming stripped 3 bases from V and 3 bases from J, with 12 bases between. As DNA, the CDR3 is TGTGCCAGCAGCTTGTGGGGGGGGCACTACAATGAGCAGTTCTTC. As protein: CASSLWGGHYNEQFF.

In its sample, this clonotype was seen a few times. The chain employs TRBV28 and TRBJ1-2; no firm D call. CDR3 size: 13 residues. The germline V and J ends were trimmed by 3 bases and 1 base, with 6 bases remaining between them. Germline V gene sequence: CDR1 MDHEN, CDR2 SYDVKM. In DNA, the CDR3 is TGTGCCAGCAGTTTTAATTTTAACTATGGCTACACCTTC. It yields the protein CASSFNFNYGYTF.

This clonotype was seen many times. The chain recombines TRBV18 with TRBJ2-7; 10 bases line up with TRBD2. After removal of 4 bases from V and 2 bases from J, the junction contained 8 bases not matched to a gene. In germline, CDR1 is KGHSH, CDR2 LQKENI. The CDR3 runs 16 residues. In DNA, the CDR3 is TGTGCCAGCTCACTTGCCCCAGCGGGAGGGCCCTACGAGCAGTACGTC. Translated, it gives CASSLAPAGGPYEQYV.

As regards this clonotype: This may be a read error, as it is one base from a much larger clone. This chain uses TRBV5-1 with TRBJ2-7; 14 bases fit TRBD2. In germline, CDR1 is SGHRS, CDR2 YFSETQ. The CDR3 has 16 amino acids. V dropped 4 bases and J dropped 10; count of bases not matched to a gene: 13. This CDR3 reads CASSLPGLAGDRDQYF. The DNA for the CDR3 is TGCGCCAGCAGCCTTCCGGGACTAGCGGGAGACCGAGATCAGTACTTC.

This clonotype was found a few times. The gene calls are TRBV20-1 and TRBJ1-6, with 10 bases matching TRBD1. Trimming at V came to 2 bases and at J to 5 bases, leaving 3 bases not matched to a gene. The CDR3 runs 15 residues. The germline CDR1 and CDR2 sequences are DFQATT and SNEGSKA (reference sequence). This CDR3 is CSARLGTGDNSPLHF. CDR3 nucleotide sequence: TGCAGTGCTAGATTAGGGACAGGGGATAATTCACCCCTCCACTTT.

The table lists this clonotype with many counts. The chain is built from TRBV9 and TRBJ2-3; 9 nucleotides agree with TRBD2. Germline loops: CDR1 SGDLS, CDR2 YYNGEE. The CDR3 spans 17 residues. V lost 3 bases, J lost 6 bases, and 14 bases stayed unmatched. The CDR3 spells CASSEVGTSIFLDTQYF. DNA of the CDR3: TGTGCCAGCAGCGAGGTGGGGACTAGCATTTTTTTGGATACGCAGTATTTT.

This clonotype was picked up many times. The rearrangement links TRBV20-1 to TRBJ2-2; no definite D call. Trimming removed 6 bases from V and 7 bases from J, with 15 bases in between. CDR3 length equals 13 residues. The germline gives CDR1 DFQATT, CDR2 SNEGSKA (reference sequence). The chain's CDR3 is CSAGVEVGGELFF. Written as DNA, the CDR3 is TGCAGTGCCGGCGTTGAGGTTGGCGGGGAGCTGTTTTTT.

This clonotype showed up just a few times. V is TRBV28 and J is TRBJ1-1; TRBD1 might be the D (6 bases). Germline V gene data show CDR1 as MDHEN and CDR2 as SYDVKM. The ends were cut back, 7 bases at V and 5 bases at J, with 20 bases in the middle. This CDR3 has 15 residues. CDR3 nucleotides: TGTGCCAGCATCTCGGAAGGGGGAGGGAAAACTGAAGCTTTCTTT. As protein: CASISEGGGKTEAFF.

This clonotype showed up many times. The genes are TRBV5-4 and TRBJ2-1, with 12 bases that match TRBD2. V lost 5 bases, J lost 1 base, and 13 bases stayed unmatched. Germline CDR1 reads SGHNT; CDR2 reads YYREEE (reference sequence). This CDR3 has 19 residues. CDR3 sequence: CASSRQLAGGPLSYNEQFF. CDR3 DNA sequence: TGTGCCAGCAGTCGGCAACTAGCGGGAGGTCCCTTATCCTACAATGAGCAGTTCTTC. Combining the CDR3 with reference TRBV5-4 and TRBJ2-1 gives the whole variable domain ETGVTQSPTHLIKTRGQQVTLRCSSQSGHNTVSWYQQALGQGPQFIFQYYREEENGRGNFPPRFSGLQFPNYSSELNVNALELDDSALYLCASSRQLAGGPLSYNEQFFGPGTRLTVL.

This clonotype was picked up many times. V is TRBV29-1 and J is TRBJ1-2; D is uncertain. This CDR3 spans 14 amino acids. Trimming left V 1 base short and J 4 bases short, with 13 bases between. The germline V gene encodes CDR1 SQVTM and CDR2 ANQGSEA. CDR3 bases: TGCAGCGTTGAAGGTTTAGGGCTCACCTATGGCTACACCTTC. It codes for CSVEGLGLTYGYTF.

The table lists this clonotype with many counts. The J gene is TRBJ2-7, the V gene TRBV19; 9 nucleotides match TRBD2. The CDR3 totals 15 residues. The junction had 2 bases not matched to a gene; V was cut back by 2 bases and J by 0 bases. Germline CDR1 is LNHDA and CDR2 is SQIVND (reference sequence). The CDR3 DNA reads TGTGCCAGTAGTATAAGTAGCGGGAGCTCCTACGAGCAGTACGTC. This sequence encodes CASSISSGSSYEQYV.

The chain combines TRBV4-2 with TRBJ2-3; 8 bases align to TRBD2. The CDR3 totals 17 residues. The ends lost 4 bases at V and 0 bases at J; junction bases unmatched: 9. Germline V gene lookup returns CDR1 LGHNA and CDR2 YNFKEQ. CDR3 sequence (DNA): TGTGCCAGCAGCCCCCCGGGGACGGGAGGGAGCACAGATACGCAGTATTTT. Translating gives CASSPPGTGGSTDTQYF.

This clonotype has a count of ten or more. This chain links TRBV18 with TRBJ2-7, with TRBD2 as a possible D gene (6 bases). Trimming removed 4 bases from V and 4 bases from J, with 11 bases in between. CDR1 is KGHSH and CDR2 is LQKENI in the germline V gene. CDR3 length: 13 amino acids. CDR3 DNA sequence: TGTGCCAGCTCACAGACTAGGATTTACGAGCAGTACGTC. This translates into CASSQTRIYEQYV.

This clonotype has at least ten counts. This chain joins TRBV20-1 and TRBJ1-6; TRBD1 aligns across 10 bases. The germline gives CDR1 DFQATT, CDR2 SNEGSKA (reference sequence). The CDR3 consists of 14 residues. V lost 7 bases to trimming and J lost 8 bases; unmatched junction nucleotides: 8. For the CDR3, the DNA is TGCAGTGGTCACCCGGGACAGGGGTATTCACCCCTCCACTTT. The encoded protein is CSGHPGQGYSPLHF.

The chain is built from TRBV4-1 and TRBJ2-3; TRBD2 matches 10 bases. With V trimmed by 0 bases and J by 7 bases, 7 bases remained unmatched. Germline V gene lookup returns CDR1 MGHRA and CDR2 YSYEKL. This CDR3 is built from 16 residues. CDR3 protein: CASSQDVAGGQNTQYF. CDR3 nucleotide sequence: TGCGCCAGCAGCCAAGATGTAGCGGGAGGCCAAAATACGCAGTATTTT.

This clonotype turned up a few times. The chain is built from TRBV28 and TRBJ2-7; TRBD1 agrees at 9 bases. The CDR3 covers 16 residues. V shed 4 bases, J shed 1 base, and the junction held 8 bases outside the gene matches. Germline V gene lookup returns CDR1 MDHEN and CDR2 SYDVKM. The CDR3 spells CASSSHPGQGSYEQYF. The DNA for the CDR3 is TGTGCCAGCAGTTCCCATCCGGGACAGGGTTCCTACGAGCAGTACTTC.

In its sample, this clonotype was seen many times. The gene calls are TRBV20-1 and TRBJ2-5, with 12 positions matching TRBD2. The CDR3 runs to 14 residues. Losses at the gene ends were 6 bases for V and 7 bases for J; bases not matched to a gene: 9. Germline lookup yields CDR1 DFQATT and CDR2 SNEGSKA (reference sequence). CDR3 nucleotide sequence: TGCAGTGCCCAAACTAGCGGGGGGCCCCGGACCCAGTACTTC. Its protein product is CSAQTSGGPRTQYF.

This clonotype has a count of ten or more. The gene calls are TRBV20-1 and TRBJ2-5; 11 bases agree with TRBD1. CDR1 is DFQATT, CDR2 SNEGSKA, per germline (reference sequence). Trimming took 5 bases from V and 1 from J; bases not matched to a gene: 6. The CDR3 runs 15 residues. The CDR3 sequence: CSASGTGGIQETQYF. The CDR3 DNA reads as TGCAGTGCTTCAGGGACAGGGGGTATCCAAGAGACCCAGTACTTC.